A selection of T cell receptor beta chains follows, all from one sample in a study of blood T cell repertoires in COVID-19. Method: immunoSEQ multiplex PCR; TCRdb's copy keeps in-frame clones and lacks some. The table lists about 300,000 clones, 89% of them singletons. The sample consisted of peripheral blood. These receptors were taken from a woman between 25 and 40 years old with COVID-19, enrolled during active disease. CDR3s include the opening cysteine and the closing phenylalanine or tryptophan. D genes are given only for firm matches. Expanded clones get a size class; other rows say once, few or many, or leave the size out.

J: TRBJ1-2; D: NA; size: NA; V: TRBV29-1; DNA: TGCAGCGTTGAAGATCGTACCGGACTTAACTATGGCTACACCTTC; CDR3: CSVEDRTGLNYGYTF
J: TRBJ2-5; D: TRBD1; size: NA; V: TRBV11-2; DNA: TGTGCCAGCACCATCGACAGGGAGAGAGAGACCCAGTACTTC; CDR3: CASTIDRERETQYF
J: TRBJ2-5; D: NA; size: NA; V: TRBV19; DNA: TGTGCCAGTACCCGAAGGGGGTGGGATACAGAGACCCAGTACTTC; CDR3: CASTRRGWDTETQYF
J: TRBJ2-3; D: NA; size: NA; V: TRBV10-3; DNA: TGTGCCATCAGTGCCGGAGAGGGGGCAGATACGCAGTATTTT; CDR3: CAISAGEGADTQYF
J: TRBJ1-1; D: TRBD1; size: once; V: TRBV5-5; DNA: TGTGCCAGCAGCTTGGCAGGGGGGAACACTGAAGCTTTCTTT; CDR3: CASSLAGGNTEAFF
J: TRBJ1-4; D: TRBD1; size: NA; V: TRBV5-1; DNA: TGCGCCAGCAGAACAACAGGGGGCGCGCGAGAAAAACTGTTTTTT; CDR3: CASRTTGGAREKLFF
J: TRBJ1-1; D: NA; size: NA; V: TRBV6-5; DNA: TGTGCCAGCAGTTGGGGGGGTTCGGTCACTGAAGCTTTCTTT; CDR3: CASSWGGSVTEAFF
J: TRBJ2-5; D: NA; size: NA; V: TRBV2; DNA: TGTGCCAGCAGGGGGGCAGCCCAAGAGACCCAGTACTTC; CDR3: CASRGAAQETQYF
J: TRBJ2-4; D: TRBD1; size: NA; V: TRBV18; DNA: TGTGCCAGCTCACCACTCGAACAGGGGAACATTCAGTACTTC; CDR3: CASSPLEQGNIQYF
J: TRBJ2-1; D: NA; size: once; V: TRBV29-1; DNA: TGCAGCGTTGATGGGGCAGGGGGGTTCGACAATGAGCAGTTCTTC; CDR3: CSVDGAGGFDNEQFF
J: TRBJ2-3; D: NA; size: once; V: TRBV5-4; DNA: TGTGCCAGCAGCTTGGATGCGGGGGCCCTGGGTGCCTCGCAGTATTTT; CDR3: CASSLDAGALGASQYF
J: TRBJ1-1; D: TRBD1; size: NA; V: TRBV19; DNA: TGTGCCAGTAGTATAGCCCGGACAGGTAGGAACACTGAAGCTTTCTTT; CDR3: CASSIARTGRNTEAFF
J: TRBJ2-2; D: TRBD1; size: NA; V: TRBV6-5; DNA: TGTGCCAGCAGTTACTCGACGATCGACAGGGCGCGGGAGCTGTTTTTT; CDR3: CASSYSTIDRARELFF
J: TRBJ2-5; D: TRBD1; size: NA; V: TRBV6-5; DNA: TGTGCCAGCAGATGGAGACAGGGACCCCAAGAGACCCAGTACTTC; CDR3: CASRWRQGPQETQYF
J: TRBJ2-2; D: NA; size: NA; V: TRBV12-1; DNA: TGTGCCAGAGCCGTGACAGGAGTGGCCACCGGGGAGCTGTTTTTT; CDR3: CARAVTGVATGELFF
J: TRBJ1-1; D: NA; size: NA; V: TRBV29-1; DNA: TGCAGCGTCATCAGGGGACTAAACACTGAAGCTTTCTTT; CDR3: CSVIRGLNTEAFF
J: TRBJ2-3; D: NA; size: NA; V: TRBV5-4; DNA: TGTGCCAGCAGCTTGGCATCCGGGAATACAGATACGCAGTATTTT; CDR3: CASSLASGNTDTQYF
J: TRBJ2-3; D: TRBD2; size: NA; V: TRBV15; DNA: TGTGCCACCAGCAGACCGGGACTAGCTAGCACAGATACGCAGTATTTT; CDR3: CATSRPGLASTDTQYF
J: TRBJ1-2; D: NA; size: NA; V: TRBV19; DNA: TGTGCCAGCCAGGGTTGGGATGGCTACACCTTC; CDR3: CASQGWDGYTF
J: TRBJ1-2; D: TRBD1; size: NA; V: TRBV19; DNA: TGTGCCAGTAGTATCCGGGACAGAACTATCTATGGCTACACCTTC; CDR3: CASSIRDRTIYGYTF
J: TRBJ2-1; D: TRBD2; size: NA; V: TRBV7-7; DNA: TGTGCCAGCAGCGTGCGGGGGGGCCAGGGGAATGAGCAGTTCTTC; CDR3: CASSVRGGQGNEQFF
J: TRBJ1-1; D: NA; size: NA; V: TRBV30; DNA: TGTGCCTGGAGTGACGGCACTGAAGCTTTCTTT; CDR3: CAWSDGTEAFF
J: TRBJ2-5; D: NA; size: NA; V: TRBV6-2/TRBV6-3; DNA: TGTGCCAGCAGTTACTCGTTCAGGGAAGAGACCCAGTACTTC; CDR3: CASSYSFREETQYF
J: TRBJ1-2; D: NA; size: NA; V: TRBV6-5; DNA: TGTGCCAGCAGTTATACAGGGAGGGGGTATGGCTACACCTTC; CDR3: CASSYTGRGYGYTF
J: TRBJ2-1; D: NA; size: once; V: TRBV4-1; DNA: TGCGCCAGCAGCCAAGCCGAGGCAAAACCCTACAATGAGCAGTTCTTC; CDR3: CASSQAEAKPYNEQFF
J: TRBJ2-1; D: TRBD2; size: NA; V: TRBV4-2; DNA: TGTGCCAGCAGCTCACACGGGGGGGGCCCCTACAATGAGCAGTTCTTC; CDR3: CASSSHGGGPYNEQFF
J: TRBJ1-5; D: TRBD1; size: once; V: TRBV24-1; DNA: TGTGCCACCGCGGGACAGCCGAATCAGCCCCAGCATTTT; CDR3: CATAGQPNQPQHF
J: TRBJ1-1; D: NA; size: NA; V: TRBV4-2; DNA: TGTGCCAGCAGCCAAGGAGGGGGTGAAGCTTTCTTT; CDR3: CASSQGGGEAFF
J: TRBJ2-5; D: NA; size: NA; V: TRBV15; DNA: TGTGCCACCAGCAGAGATTTGCCGGGGGGCTGGGGGACCCAGTACTTC; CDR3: CATSRDLPGGWGTQYF
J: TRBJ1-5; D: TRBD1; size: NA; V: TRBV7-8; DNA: TGTGCCAGCAGCCCCTTACCTGGGGACAGGGTTAGCAATCAGCCCCAGCATTTT; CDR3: CASSPLPGDRVSNQPQHF
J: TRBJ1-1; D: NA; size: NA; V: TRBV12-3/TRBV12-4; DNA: TGTGCCAGCAGTTTACTAAGGGTCGGGAAGGCTTTCTTT; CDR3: CASSLLRVGKAFF
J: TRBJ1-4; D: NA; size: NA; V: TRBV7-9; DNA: TGTGCCAGCAGCCGGGGATCAACTAATGAAAAACTGTTTTTT; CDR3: CASSRGSTNEKLFF
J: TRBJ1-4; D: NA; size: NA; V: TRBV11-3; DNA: TGTGCCAGCAGCTCCCCAGGGAGGGAAAAACTGTTTTTT; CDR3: CASSSPGREKLFF
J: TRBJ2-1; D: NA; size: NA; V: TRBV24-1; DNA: TGTGCCACCAGTGTAGTGGATGAGCAGTTCTTC; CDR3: CATSVVDEQFF
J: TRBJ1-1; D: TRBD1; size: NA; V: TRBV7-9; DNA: TGTGCCAGCAGCTCGACAGGGTCTGAAGCTTTCTTT; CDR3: CASSSTGSEAFF
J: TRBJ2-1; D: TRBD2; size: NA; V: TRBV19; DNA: TGTGCCAGTAGTCCCTGGGCGGGGGGGCTGACCTACAATGAGCAGTTCTTC; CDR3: CASSPWAGGLTYNEQFF
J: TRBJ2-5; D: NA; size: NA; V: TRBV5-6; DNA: TGTGCCAGCAGCTTGATCTCGGAGACCCAGTACTTC; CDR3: CASSLISETQYF
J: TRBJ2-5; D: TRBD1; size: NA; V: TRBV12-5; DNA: TGTGCTAGTGGTTTGGGCCAGGGGGCCGGGACCCAGTACTTC; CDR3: CASGLGQGAGTQYF
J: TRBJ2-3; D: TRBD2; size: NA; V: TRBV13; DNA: TGTGCCAGCAAACTAGCGGGGGGGTTAAATACGCAGTATTTT; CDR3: CASKLAGGLNTQYF
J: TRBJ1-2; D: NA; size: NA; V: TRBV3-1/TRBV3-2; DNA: TGTGCCAGCAGCCAAGCCCAGTGGGGCTACACCTTC; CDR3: CASSQAQWGYTF
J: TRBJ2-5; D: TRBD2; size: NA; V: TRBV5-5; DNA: TGTGCCAGCAGCATCACCCTTAGCGGGGTCCAAGAGACCCAGTACTTC; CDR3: CASSITLSGVQETQYF
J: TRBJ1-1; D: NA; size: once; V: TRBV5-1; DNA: TGCGCCAGCAGCCAGAACACTGAAGCTTTCTTT; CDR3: CASSQNTEAFF
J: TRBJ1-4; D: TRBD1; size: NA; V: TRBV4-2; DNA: TGTGCCAGCAGCCAATTCGCGACAGGGGGCAATGAAAAACTGTTTTTT; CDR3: CASSQFATGGNEKLFF
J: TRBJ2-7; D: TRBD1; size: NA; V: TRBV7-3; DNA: TGTGCCAGCGGGACAGGGGATCCCTACGAGCAGTACTTC; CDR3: CASGTGDPYEQYF
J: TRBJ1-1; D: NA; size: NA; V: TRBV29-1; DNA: TGCAGCGTTGTTCTACCCGCGCCATCCACTGAAGCTTTCTTT; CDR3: CSVVLPAPSTEAFF
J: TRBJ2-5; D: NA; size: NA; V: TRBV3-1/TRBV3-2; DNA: TGTGCCAGCAGCCCGACAGGTGGCGAGACCCAGTACTTC; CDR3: CASSPTGGETQYF
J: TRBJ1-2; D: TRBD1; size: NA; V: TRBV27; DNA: TGTGCCAGCATGGGGACAGAGTATGGCTACACCTTC; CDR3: CASMGTEYGYTF